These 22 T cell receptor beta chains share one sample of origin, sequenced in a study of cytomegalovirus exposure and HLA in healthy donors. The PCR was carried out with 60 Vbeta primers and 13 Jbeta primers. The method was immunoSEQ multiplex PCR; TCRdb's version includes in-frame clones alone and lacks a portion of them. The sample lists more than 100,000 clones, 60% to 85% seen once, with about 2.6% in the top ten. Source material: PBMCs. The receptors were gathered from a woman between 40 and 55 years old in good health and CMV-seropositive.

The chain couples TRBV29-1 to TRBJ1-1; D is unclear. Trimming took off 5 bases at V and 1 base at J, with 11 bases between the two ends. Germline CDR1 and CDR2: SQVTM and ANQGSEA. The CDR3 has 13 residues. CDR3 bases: TGCAGCGTTCGTCAGGTTCCGAACACTGAAGCTTTCTTT. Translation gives CSVRQVPNTEAFF.

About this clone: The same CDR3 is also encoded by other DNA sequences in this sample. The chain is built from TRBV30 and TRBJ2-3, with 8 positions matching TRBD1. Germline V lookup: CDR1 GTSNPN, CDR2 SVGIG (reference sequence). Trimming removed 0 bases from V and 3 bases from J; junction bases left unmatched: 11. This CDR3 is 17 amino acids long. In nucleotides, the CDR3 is TGTGCCTGGAGTGTACTGCAGAACAGACAGGGGACAGATACGCAGTATTTT. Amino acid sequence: CAWSVLQNRQGTDTQYF.

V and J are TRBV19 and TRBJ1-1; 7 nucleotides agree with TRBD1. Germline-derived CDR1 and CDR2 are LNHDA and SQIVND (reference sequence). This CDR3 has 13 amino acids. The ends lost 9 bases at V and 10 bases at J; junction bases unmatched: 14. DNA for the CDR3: TGTGCCAGCAACCAACAGGGGCACGGTGCAGCTTTCTTT. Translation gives CASNQQGHGAAFF. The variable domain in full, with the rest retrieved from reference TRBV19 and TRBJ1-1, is DGGITQSPKYLFRKEGQNVTLSCEQNLNHDAMYWYRQDPGQGLRLIYYSQIVNDFQKGDIAEGYSVSREKKESFPLTVTSAQKNPTAFYLCASNQQGHGAAFFGQGTRLTVV.

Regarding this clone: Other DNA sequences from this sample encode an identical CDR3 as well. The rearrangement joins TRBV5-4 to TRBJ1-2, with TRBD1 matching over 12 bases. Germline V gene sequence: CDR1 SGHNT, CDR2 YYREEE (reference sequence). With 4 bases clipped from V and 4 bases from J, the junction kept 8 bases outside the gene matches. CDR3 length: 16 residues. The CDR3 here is CASSLVGTGGGYGYTF. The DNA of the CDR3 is TGTGCCAGCAGCCTGGTGGGGACAGGGGGCGGCTATGGCTACACCTTC.

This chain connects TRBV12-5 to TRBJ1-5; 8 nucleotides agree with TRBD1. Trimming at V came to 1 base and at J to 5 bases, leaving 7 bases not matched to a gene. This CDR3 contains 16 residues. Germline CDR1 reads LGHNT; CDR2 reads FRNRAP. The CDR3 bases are TGTGCTAGTGGTTTGGCCAGGACAGGGAATGATCAGCCCCAGCATTTT. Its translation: CASGLARTGNDQPQHF.

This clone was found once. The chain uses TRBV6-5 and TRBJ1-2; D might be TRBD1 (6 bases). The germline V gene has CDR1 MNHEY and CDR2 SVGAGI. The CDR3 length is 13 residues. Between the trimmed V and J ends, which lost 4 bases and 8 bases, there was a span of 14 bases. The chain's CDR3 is CASSSSGGRGYTF. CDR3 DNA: TGTGCCAGCAGTTCGTCCGGGGGGCGCGGCTACACCTTC.

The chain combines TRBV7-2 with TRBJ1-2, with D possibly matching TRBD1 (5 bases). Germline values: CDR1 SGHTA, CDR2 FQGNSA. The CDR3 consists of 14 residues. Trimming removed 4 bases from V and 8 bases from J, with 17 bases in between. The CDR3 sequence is CASSSQGGVYGYTF. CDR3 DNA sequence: TGTGCCAGCAGCTCTCAGGGAGGGGTCTACGGCTACACCTTC. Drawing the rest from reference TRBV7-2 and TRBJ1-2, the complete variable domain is GAGVSQSPSNKVTEKGKDVELRCDPISGHTALYWYRQSLGQGLEFLIYFQGNSAPDKSGLPSDRFSAERTGGSVSTLTIQRTQQEDSAVYLCASSSQGGVYGYTFGSGTRLTVV.

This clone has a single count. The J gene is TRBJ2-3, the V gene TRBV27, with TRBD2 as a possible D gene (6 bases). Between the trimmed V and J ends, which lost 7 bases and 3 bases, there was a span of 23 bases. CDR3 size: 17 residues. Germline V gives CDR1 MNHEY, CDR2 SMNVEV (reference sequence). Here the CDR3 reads CASTVLPVGGRTDTQYF. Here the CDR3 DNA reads TGTGCCAGCACCGTACTCCCTGTCGGGGGAAGGACAGATACGCAGTATTTT.

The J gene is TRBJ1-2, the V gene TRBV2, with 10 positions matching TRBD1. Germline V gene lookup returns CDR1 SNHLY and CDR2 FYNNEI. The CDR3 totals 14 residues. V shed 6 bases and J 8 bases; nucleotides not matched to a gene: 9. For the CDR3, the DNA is TGTGCCAGCAGAGCGACAGGGGGCATTAGGGGCTACACCTTC. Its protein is CASRATGGIRGYTF.

CDR3 bases: TGTGCCAGTAGTATGGGGGGACTAGCGGGAAAAGAGACCCAGTACTTC. It specifies CASSMGGLAGKETQYF. The chain couples TRBV19 to TRBJ2-5, with TRBD2 matching over 13 bases. Germline V CDR1 and CDR2: LNHDA, SQIVND (reference sequence). V shed 3 bases and J 3 bases; nucleotides not matched to a gene: 4. This CDR3 region has 16 residues.

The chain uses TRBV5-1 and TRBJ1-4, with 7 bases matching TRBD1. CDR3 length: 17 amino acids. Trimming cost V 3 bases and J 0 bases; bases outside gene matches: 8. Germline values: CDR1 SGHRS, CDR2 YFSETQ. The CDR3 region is CASSYDREKTTNEKLFF. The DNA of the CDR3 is TGCGCCAGCAGCTACGACAGGGAAAAAACAACTAATGAAAAACTGTTTTTT.

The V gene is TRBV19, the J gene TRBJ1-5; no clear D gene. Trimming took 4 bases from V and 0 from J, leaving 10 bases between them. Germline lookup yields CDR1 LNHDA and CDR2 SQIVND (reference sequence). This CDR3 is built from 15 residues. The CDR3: CASSTSGNSNQPQHF. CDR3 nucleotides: TGTGCCAGTAGTACCTCAGGTAATAGCAATCAGCCCCAGCATTTT.

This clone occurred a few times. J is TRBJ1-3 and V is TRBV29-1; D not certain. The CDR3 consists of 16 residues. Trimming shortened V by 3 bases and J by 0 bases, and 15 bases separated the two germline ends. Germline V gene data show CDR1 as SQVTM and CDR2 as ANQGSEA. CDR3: CSVEAPRGFSGNTIYF. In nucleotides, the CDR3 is TGCAGCGTTGAGGCTCCCCGCGGCTTCTCTGGAAACACCATATATTTT.

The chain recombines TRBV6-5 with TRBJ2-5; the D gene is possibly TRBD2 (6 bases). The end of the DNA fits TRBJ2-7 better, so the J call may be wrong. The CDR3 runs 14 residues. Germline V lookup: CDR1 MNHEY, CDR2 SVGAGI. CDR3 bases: TGTGCCAGCAGTTCCCCGGGACTGTCCAGCGAGCAGTACTTC. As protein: CASSSPGLSSEQYF.

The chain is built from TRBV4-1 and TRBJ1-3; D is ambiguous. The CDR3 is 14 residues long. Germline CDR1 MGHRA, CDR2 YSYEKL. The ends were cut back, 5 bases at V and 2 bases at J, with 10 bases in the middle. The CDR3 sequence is CASSYQITGNTIYF. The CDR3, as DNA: TGCGCCAGCAGCTATCAGATTACTGGAAACACCATATATTTT.

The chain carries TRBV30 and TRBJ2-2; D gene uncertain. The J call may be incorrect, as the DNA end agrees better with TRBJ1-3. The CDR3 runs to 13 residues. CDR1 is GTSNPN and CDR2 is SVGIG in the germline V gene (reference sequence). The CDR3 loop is CACSFSSGNTIYF. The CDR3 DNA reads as TGTGCCTGCAGTTTTAGCTCTGGAAACACCATATATTTT.

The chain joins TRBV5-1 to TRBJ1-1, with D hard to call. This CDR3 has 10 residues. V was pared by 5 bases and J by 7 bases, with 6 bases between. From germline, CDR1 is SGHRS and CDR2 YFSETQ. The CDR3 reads CASRGSEAFF. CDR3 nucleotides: TGCGCCAGCAGGGGCAGTGAAGCTTTCTTT. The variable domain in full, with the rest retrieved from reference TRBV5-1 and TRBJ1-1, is KAGVTQTPRYLIKTRGQQVTLSCSPISGHRSVSWYQQTPGQGLQFLFEYFSETQRNKGNFPGRFSGRQFSNSRSEMNVSTLELGDSALYLCASRGSEAFFGQGTRLTVV.

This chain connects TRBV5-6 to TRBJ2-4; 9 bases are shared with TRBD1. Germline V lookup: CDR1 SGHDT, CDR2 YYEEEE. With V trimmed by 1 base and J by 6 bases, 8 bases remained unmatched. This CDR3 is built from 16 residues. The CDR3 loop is CASSLLGTGTLNIQYF. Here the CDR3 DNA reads TGTGCCAGCAGCTTGTTAGGGACAGGGACACTAAACATTCAGTACTTC. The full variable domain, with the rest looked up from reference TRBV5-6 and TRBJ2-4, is DAGVTQSPTHLIKTRGQQVTLRCSPKSGHDTVSWYQQALGQGPQFIFQYYEEEERQRGNFPDRFSGHQFPNYSSELNVNALLLGDSALYLCASSLLGTGTLNIQYFGAGTRLSVL.

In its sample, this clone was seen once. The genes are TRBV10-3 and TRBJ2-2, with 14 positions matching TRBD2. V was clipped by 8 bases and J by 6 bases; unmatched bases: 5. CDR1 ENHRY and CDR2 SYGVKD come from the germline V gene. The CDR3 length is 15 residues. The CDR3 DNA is TGTGCCATCCGGGGACTAGCGGGAGTTTCCGGGGAGCTGTTTTTT. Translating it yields CAIRGLAGVSGELFF.

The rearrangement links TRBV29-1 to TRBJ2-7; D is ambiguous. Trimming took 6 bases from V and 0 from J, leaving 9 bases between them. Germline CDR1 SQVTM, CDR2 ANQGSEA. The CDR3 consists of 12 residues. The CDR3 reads CSVELASYEQYF. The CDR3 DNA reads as TGCAGCGTCGAACTGGCCTCCTACGAGCAGTACTTC.

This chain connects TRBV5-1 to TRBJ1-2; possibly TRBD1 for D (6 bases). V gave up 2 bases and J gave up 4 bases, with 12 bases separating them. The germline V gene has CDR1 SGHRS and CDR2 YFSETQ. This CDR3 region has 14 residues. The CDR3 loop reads CASSLAGEIYGYTF. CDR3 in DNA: TGCGCCAGCAGCTTAGCAGGGGAGATCTATGGCTACACCTTC.

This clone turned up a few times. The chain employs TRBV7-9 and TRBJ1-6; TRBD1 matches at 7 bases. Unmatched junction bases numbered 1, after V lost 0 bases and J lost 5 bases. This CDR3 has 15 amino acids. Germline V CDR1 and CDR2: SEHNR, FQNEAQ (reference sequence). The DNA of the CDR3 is TGTGCCAGCAGCTTAGCCGGGACAGATAATTCACCCCTCCACTTT. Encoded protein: CASSLAGTDNSPLHF.